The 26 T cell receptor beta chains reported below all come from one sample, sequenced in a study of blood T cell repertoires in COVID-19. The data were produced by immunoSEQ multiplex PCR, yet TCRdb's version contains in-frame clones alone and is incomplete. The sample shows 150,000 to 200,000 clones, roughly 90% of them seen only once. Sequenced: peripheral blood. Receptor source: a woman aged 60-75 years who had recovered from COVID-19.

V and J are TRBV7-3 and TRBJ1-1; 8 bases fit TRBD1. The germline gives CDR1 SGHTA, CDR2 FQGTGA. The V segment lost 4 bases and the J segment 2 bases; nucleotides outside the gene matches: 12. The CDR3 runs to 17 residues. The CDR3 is CASSSGQVLRDNTEAFF. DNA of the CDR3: TGTGCCAGCAGCTCGGGACAGGTTTTACGGGATAACACTGAAGCTTTCTTT. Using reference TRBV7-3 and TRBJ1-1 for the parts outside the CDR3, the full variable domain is GAGVSQTPSNKVTEKGKYVELRCDPISGHTALYWYRQSLGQGPEFLIYFQGTGAADDSGLPNDRFFAVRPEGSVSTLKIQRTERGDSAVYLCASSSGQVLRDNTEAFFGQGTRLTVV.

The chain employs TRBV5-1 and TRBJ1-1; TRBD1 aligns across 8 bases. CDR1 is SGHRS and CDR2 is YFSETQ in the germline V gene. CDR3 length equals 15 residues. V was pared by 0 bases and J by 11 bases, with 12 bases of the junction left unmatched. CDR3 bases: TGCGCCAGCAGCTTGGGGGGACAGGACCATACAACGGCTTTCTTT. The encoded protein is CASSLGGQDHTTAFF.

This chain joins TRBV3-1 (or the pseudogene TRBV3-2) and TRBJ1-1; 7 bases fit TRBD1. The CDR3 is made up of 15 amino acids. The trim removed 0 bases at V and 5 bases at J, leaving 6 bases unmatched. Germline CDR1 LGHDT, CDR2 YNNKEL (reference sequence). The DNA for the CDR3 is TGTGCCAGCAGCCAAGAGCCCAGGGGGAGGACTGAAGCTTTCTTT. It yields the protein CASSQEPRGRTEAFF.

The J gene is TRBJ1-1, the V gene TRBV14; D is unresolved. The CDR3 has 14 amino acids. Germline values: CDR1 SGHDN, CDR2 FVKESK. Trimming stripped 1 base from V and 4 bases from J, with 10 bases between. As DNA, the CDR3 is TGTGCCAGCAGCCAAGTAGGAGGGCCCACTGAAGCTTTCTTT. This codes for CASSQVGGPTEAFF. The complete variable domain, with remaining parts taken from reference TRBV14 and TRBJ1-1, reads EAGVTQFPSHSVIEKGQTVTLRCDPISGHDNLYWYRRVMGKEIKFLLHFVKESKQDESGMPNNRFLAERTGGTYSTLKVQPAELEDSGVYFCASSQVGGPTEAFFGQGTRLTVV.

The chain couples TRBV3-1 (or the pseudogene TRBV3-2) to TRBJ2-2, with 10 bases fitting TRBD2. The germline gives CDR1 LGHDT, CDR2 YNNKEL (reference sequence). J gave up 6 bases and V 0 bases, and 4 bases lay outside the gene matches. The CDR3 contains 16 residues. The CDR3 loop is CASSQEQAGGPGELFF. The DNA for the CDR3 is TGTGCCAGCAGCCAAGAACAAGCGGGGGGGCCCGGGGAGCTGTTTTTT.

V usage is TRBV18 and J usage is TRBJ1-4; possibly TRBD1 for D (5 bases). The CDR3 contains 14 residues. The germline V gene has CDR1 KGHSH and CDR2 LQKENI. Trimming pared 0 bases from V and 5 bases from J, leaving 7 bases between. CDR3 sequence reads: CASSPPGVNEKLFF. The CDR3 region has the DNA TGTGCCAGCTCACCACCAGGGGTAAATGAAAAACTGTTTTTT.

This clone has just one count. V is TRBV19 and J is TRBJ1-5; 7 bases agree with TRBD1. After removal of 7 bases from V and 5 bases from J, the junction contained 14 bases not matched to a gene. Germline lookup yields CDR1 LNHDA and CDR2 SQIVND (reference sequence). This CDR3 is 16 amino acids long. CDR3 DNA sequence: TGTGCCAGTACCATACGGCGACAGGGAGGTTATCAGCCCCAGCATTTT. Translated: CASTIRRQGGYQPQHF.

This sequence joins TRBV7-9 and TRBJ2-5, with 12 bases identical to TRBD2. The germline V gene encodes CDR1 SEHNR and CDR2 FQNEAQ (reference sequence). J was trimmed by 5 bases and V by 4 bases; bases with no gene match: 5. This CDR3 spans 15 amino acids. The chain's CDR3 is CASSYPLAGGETQYF. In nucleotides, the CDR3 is TGTGCCAGCAGCTACCCCCTAGCGGGGGGGGAGACCCAGTACTTC.

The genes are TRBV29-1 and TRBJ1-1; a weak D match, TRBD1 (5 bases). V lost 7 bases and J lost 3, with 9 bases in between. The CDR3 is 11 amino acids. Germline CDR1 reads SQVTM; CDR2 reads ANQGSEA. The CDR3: CSAAGYTEAFF. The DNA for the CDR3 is TGCAGCGCTGCAGGGTACACTGAAGCTTTCTTT.

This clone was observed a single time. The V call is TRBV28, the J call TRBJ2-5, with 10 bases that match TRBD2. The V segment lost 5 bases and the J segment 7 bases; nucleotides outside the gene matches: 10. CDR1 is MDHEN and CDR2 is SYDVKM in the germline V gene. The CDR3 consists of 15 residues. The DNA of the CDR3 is TGTGCCAGCAGTAGCAGCGGGGGGGGTGGTTGGACCCAGTACTTC. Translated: CASSSSGGGGWTQYF.

The CDR3 DNA is TGCGCCAGCAGCCCCGGGACACCAAACAATGAGCAGTTCTTC. As protein: CASSPGTPNNEQFF. J is TRBJ2-1 and V is TRBV5-1; D is possibly TRBD1 (6 bases). Germline V gives CDR1 SGHRS, CDR2 YFSETQ. V lost 4 bases, J lost 5 bases, and 13 bases lay in between. CDR3 size: 14 residues. Supplemented by reference TRBV5-1 and TRBJ2-1, the full variable domain reads KAGVTQTPRYLIKTRGQQVTLSCSPISGHRSVSWYQQTPGQGLQFLFEYFSETQRNKGNFPGRFSGRQFSNSRSEMNVSTLELGDSALYLCASSPGTPNNEQFFGPGTRLTVL.

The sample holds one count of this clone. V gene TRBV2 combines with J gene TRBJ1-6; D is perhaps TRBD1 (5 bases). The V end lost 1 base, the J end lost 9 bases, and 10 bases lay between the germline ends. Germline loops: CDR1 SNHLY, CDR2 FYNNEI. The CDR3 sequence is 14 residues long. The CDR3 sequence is CASSEGPGFSPLHF. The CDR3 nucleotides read TGTGCCAGCAGTGAAGGACCAGGGTTTTCACCCCTCCACTTT.

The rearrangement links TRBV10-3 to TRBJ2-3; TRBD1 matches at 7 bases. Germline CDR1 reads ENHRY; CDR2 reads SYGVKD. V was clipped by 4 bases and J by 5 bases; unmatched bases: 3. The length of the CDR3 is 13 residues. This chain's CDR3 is CAISARDRDTQYF. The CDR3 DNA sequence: TGTGCCATCAGTGCGAGGGACAGAGATACGCAGTATTTT.

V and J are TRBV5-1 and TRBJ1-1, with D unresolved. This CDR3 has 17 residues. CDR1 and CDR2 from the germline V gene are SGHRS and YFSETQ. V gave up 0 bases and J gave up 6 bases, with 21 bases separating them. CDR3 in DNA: TGCGCCAGCAGCTTGGCTGGTTCGGGTTTCGGAGGTCCTGAAGCTTTCTTT. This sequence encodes CASSLAGSGFGGPEAFF.

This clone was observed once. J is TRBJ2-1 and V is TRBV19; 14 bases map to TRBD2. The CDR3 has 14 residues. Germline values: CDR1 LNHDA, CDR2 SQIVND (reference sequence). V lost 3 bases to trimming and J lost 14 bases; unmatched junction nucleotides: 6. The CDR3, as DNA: TGTGCCAGTAGTATCGGACTAGCGGGGGGCGCCGAGTTCTTC. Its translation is CASSIGLAGGAEFF. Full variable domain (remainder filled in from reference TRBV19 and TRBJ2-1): DGGITQSPKYLFRKEGQNVTLSCEQNLNHDAMYWYRQDPGQGLRLIYYSQIVNDFQKGDIAEGYSVSREKKESFPLTVTSAQKNPTAFYLCASSIGLAGGAEFFGPGTRLTVL.

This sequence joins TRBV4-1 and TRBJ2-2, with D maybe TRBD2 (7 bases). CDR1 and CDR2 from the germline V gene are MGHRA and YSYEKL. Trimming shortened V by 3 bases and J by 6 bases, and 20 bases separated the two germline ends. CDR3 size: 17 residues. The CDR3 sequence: CASSQFGGPIGAGELFF. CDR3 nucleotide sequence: TGCGCCAGCAGCCAGTTCGGGGGGCCAATTGGGGCCGGGGAGCTGTTTTTT.

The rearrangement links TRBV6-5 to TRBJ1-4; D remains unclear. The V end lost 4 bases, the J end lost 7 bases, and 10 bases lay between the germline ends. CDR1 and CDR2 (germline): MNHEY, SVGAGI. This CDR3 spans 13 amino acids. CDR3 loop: CASSSGNGEKLFF. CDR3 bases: TGTGCCAGCAGTTCCGGGAATGGTGAAAAACTGTTTTTT.

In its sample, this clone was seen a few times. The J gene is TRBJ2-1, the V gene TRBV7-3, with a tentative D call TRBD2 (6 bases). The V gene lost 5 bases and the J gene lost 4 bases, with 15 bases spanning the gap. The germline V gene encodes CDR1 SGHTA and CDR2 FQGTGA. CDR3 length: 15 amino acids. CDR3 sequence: CASSPSLAGYNEQFF. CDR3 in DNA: TGTGCCAGCAGCCCGTCGCTGGCGGGGTACAATGAGCAGTTCTTC.

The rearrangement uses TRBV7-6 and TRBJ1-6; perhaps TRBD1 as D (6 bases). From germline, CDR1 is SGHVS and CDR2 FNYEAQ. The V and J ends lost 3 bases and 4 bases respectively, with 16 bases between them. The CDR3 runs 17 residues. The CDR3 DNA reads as TGTGCCAGCAGCTTGGGAATCCAGGGGAGTTATAATTCACCCCTCCACTTT. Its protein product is CASSLGIQGSYNSPLHF.

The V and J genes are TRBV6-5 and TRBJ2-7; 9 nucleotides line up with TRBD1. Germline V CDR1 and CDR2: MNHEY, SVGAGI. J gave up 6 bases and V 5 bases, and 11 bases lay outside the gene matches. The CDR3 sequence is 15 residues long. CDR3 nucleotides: TGTGCCAGCAGTCCCGGGACAGGGTGGACTTTCGAGCAGTACTTC. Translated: CASSPGTGWTFEQYF.

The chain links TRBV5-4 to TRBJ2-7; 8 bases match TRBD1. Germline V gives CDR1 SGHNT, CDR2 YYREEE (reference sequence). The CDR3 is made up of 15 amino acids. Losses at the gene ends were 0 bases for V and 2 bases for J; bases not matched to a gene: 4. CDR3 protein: CASSLGAGGPYEQYF. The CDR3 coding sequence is TGTGCCAGCAGCTTGGGGGCAGGGGGCCCCTACGAGCAGTACTTC.

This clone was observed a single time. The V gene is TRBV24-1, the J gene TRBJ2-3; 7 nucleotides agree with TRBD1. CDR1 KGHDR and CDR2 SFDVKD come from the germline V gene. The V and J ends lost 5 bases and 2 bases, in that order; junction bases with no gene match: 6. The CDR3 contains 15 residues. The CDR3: CATSGNRGDTDTQYF. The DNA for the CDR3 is TGTGCCACCAGTGGGAACAGGGGAGACACAGATACGCAGTATTTT.

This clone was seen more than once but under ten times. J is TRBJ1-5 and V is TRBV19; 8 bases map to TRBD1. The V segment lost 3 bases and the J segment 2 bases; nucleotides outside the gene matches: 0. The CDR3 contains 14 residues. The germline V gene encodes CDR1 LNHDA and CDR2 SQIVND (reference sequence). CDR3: CASSMGQGNQPQHF. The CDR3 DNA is TGTGCCAGTAGTATGGGACAGGGCAATCAGCCCCAGCATTTT. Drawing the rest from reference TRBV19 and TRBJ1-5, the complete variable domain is DGGITQSPKYLFRKEGQNVTLSCEQNLNHDAMYWYRQDPGQGLRLIYYSQIVNDFQKGDIAEGYSVSREKKESFPLTVTSAQKNPTAFYLCASSMGQGNQPQHFGDGTRLSIL.

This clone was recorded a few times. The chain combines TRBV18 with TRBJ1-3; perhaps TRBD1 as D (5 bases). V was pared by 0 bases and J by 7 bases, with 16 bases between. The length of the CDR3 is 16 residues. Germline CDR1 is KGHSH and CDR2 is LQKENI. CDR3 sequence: CASSPPGAAIRNTIYF. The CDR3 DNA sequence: TGTGCCAGCTCACCACCAGGGGCCGCGATAAGGAACACCATATATTTT.

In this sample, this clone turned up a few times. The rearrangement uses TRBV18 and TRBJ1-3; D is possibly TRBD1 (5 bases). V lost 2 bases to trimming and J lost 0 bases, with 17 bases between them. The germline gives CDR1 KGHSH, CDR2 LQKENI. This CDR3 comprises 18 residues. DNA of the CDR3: TGTGCCAGCTCACCAAGAATCCCAGGGACTGGCTCTGGAAACACCATATATTTT. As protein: CASSPRIPGTGSGNTIYF.

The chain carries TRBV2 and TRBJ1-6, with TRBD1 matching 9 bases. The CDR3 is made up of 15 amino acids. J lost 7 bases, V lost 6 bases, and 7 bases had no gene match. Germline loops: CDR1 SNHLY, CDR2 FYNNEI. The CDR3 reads CASRRTGGENSPLHF. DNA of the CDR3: TGTGCCAGCAGGAGAACAGGGGGCGAGAATTCACCCCTCCACTTT.